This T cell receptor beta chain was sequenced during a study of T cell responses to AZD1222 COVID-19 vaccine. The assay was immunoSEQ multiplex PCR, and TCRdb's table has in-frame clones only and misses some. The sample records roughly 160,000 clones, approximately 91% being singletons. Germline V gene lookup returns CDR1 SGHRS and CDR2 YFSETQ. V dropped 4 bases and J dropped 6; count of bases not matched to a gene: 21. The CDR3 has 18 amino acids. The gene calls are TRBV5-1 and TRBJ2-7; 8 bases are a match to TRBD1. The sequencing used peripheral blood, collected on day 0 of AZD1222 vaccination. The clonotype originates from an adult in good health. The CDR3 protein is CASSPNRDRSWKVAEQYF. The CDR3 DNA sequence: TGCGCCAGCAGCCCGAATCGGGACAGGAGTTGGAAAGTCGCCGAGCAGTACTTC.